A selection of T cell receptor beta chains follows, all from one sample in a study of blood T cell repertoires in COVID-19. Profiled with immunoSEQ multiplex PCR; TCRdb holds only in-frame clones, not every one. The repertoire has 96,000 or so clones, roughly four fifths of them found once; the top ten carry under 5.5%. The source material was peripheral blood. These receptors were taken from a man at least 80 years old with COVID-19, enrolled during active disease. Each CDR3 is given with its conserved first and last residue. Fields, in order: clone size, J gene, V gene, D gene, CDR3 length, CDR3 DNA, CDR3 protein. The D gene is left open where the match is weak. Size is omitted from some rows. Given values are once, few, many or a class for expanded clones.

clone size: NA; J gene: TRBJ1-2; V gene: TRBV18; D gene: NA; CDR3 length: 14; CDR3 DNA: TGTGCCAGCTCACCACCATCAGGGCTCTATGGCTACACCTTC; CDR3 protein: CASSPPSGLYGYTF
clone size: once; J gene: TRBJ2-7; V gene: TRBV5-4; D gene: TRBD1; CDR3 length: 14; CDR3 DNA: TGTGCCAGCAGCTTGTGGGACAGGGGCGGGGAGCAGTACTTC; CDR3 protein: CASSLWDRGGEQYF
clone size: NA; J gene: TRBJ2-7; V gene: TRBV30; D gene: TRBD2; CDR3 length: 13; CDR3 DNA: TGTGCCTGGAGCAGGACTAGCGGCTACGAGCAGTACTTC; CDR3 protein: CAWSRTSGYEQYF
clone size: NA; J gene: TRBJ2-7; V gene: TRBV2; D gene: TRBD2; CDR3 length: 16; CDR3 DNA: TGTGCCAGCAGTCCAGGGCCGGGGGGGGCCGTAGGCGAGCAGTACTTC; CDR3 protein: CASSPGPGGAVGEQYF
clone size: NA; J gene: TRBJ2-2; V gene: TRBV18; D gene: TRBD1; CDR3 length: 15; CDR3 DNA: TGTGCCAGCTCAGGGGACAGGCCGAACACCGGGGAGCTGTTTTTT; CDR3 protein: CASSGDRPNTGELFF
clone size: NA; J gene: TRBJ2-5; V gene: TRBV5-1; D gene: TRBD1; CDR3 length: 16; CDR3 DNA: TGCGCCAGCAGCTTGGGGTTCTGGGACAGGGTAGAGACCCAGTACTTC; CDR3 protein: CASSLGFWDRVETQYF
clone size: NA; J gene: TRBJ2-3; V gene: TRBV7-3; D gene: TRBD1; CDR3 length: 19; CDR3 DNA: TGTGCCAGCAGCCCGAGGGCACGGACAGGGACGGGGGGCACAGATACGCAGTATTTT; CDR3 protein: CASSPRARTGTGGTDTQYF
clone size: NA; J gene: TRBJ1-2; V gene: TRBV18; D gene: NA; CDR3 length: 14; CDR3 DNA: TGTGCCAGCTCACCGGAGAGGACAGCCTATGGCTACACCTTC; CDR3 protein: CASSPERTAYGYTF
clone size: NA; J gene: TRBJ1-5; V gene: TRBV19; D gene: TRBD1; CDR3 length: 15; CDR3 DNA: TGTGCCAGTAGTATTGGGGGACAGACCGATCAGCCCCAGCATTTT; CDR3 protein: CASSIGGQTDQPQHF
clone size: few; J gene: TRBJ1-4; V gene: TRBV29-1; D gene: NA; CDR3 length: 13; CDR3 DNA: TGCAGCGTGATGGACAGCTGGAATGAAAAACTGTTTTTT; CDR3 protein: CSVMDSWNEKLFF
clone size: NA; J gene: TRBJ2-2; V gene: TRBV24-1; D gene: NA; CDR3 length: 13; CDR3 DNA: TGTGCCACCTCAGTCCCCAACACCGGGGAGCTGTTTTTT; CDR3 protein: CATSVPNTGELFF
clone size: NA; J gene: TRBJ1-6; V gene: TRBV9; D gene: NA; CDR3 length: 14; CDR3 DNA: TGTGCCAGCAGCGTAGGAGCGGATAATTCACCCCTCCACTTT; CDR3 protein: CASSVGADNSPLHF
clone size: NA; J gene: TRBJ1-4; V gene: TRBV6-2/TRBV6-3; D gene: NA; CDR3 length: 16; CDR3 DNA: TGTGCCAGCAGTTACGCCCCCAGGGCCACTGGAGTAAAACTGTTTTTT; CDR3 protein: CASSYAPRATGVKLFF
clone size: NA; J gene: TRBJ2-3; V gene: TRBV9; D gene: TRBD2; CDR3 length: 20; CDR3 DNA: TGTGCCAGCAGCGTAGTGGGACTAGCGGGAGGTACCTCTTTCACAGATACGCAGTATTTT; CDR3 protein: CASSVVGLAGGTSFTDTQYF
clone size: NA; J gene: TRBJ1-1; V gene: TRBV5-1; D gene: TRBD1; CDR3 length: 15; CDR3 DNA: TGCGCCAGCAGCTTCTCGACAGGGGGCACGGCTGAAGCTTTCTTT; CDR3 protein: CASSFSTGGTAEAFF
clone size: NA; J gene: TRBJ1-2; V gene: TRBV20-1; D gene: NA; CDR3 length: 11; CDR3 DNA: TGCAGTGTGACACCTAACTATGGCTACACCTTC; CDR3 protein: CSVTPNYGYTF
clone size: few; J gene: TRBJ2-7; V gene: TRBV4-1; D gene: TRBD1; CDR3 length: 14; CDR3 DNA: TGCGCCAGCAGCCAAGGACAGGGGGCTTACGAGCAGTACTTC; CDR3 protein: CASSQGQGAYEQYF
clone size: NA; J gene: TRBJ2-7; V gene: TRBV5-1; D gene: TRBD2; CDR3 length: 15; CDR3 DNA: TGCGCCAGCAGCTTGGTGACTAGCGGGGCCTACGAGCAGTACTTC; CDR3 protein: CASSLVTSGAYEQYF
clone size: once; J gene: TRBJ2-7; V gene: TRBV27; D gene: TRBD1; CDR3 length: 15; CDR3 DNA: TGTGCCAGCAGTTTGCGAGCCCCGACAGGGGACGAGCAGTACTTC; CDR3 protein: CASSLRAPTGDEQYF
clone size: NA; J gene: TRBJ2-6; V gene: TRBV14; D gene: NA; CDR3 length: 16; CDR3 DNA: TGTGCCAGCAGCCAAGTTAGAGCGTCTGGGGCCAACGTCCTGACTTTC; CDR3 protein: CASSQVRASGANVLTF
clone size: NA; J gene: TRBJ1-4; V gene: TRBV5-1; D gene: TRBD1; CDR3 length: 16; CDR3 DNA: TGCGCCAGCAGCTTCAACCGGGACAGCAAAAATGAAAAACTGTTTTTT; CDR3 protein: CASSFNRDSKNEKLFF
clone size: NA; J gene: TRBJ1-2; V gene: TRBV4-2; D gene: TRBD1; CDR3 length: 17; CDR3 DNA: TGTGCCAGCAGCCAAGCGGGGGGGACAGGGGGCACCTATGGCTACACCTTC; CDR3 protein: CASSQAGGTGGTYGYTF
clone size: NA; J gene: TRBJ2-3; V gene: TRBV19; D gene: TRBD2; CDR3 length: 23; CDR3 DNA: TGTGCCAGTAGTATAACTTTTAGGGGGCAGCAGCCGGGACTAGCGGGAGGCGCAGATACGCAGTATTTT; CDR3 protein: CASSITFRGQQPGLAGGADTQYF
clone size: NA; J gene: TRBJ2-5; V gene: TRBV30; D gene: NA; CDR3 length: 14; CDR3 DNA: TGTGCCTGGATGGGCAGCGGATTCATGGAGACCCAGTACTTC; CDR3 protein: CAWMGSGFMETQYF
clone size: few; J gene: TRBJ1-2; V gene: TRBV23-1; D gene: TRBD1; CDR3 length: 13; CDR3 DNA: TGCGCCAGCAGCCAAGACAGGGACTATGGCTACACCTTC; CDR3 protein: CASSQDRDYGYTF
clone size: NA; J gene: TRBJ2-5; V gene: TRBV5-6; D gene: NA; CDR3 length: 14; CDR3 DNA: TGTGCCAGCAGCTCATTGCAGGGAGGAGAGACCCAGTACTTC; CDR3 protein: CASSSLQGGETQYF
clone size: NA; J gene: TRBJ1-4; V gene: TRBV4-2; D gene: NA; CDR3 length: 16; CDR3 DNA: TGTGCCAGCAGCCAAGGGCGACAGGCCTGGGATGAAAAACTGTTTTTT; CDR3 protein: CASSQGRQAWDEKLFF
clone size: NA; J gene: TRBJ1-5; V gene: TRBV7-2; D gene: NA; CDR3 length: 15; CDR3 DNA: TGTGCCAGCAGCTGGACAGATACCCGCGGTCAGCCCCAGCATTTT; CDR3 protein: CASSWTDTRGQPQHF
clone size: NA; J gene: TRBJ1-5; V gene: TRBV15; D gene: NA; CDR3 length: 16; CDR3 DNA: TGTGCCACCAGCAGAGATCGGGGTTATAGCAATCAGCCCCAGCATTTT; CDR3 protein: CATSRDRGYSNQPQHF
clone size: NA; J gene: TRBJ1-6; V gene: TRBV5-6; D gene: NA; CDR3 length: 14; CDR3 DNA: TGTGCCAGCAGCTTGAGGGCCCGGGAATCACCCCTCCACTTT; CDR3 protein: CASSLRARESPLHF
clone size: NA; J gene: TRBJ2-2; V gene: TRBV5-1; D gene: NA; CDR3 length: 16; CDR3 DNA: TGCGCCAGCAGCTTGGGGTCAGGTCACACAGCCGGGGAGCTGTTTTTT; CDR3 protein: CASSLGSGHTAGELFF
clone size: NA; J gene: TRBJ2-7; V gene: TRBV18; D gene: TRBD2; CDR3 length: 13; CDR3 DNA: TGTGCCAGCTCACCCGGGACTAGAGACGAGCAGTACTTC; CDR3 protein: CASSPGTRDEQYF
clone size: NA; J gene: TRBJ2-2; V gene: TRBV6-5; D gene: TRBD2; CDR3 length: 15; CDR3 DNA: TGTGCCAGCAGGCGTAGCGGGGGGAACACCGGGGAGCTGTTTTTT; CDR3 protein: CASRRSGGNTGELFF
clone size: once; J gene: TRBJ2-1; V gene: TRBV5-1; D gene: TRBD2; CDR3 length: 16; CDR3 DNA: TGCGCCAGCAGCCCCCCAACTAGCGGGAGTCGCAATGAGCAGTTCTTC; CDR3 protein: CASSPPTSGSRNEQFF
clone size: NA; J gene: TRBJ1-2; V gene: TRBV28; D gene: NA; CDR3 length: 14; CDR3 DNA: TGTGCCAGCAGTCCGGTTACAGGGAACTATGGCTACACCTTC; CDR3 protein: CASSPVTGNYGYTF
clone size: NA; J gene: TRBJ1-2; V gene: TRBV25-1; D gene: NA; CDR3 length: 13; CDR3 DNA: TGTGCCAGCAGCCCGGGTGCCTCTCATGGCTACACCTTC; CDR3 protein: CASSPGASHGYTF
clone size: NA; J gene: TRBJ2-1; V gene: TRBV4-2; D gene: TRBD2; CDR3 length: 19; CDR3 DNA: TGTGCCAGCAGCCGCGGCATAGCGGGAGGGCCAGAGTTTCGGAATGAGCAGTTCTTC; CDR3 protein: CASSRGIAGGPEFRNEQFF
clone size: NA; J gene: TRBJ2-7; V gene: TRBV7-2; D gene: TRBD1; CDR3 length: 14; CDR3 DNA: TGTGCCAGCAGCCCCTGGACAGGAGATTACGAGCAGTACTTC; CDR3 protein: CASSPWTGDYEQYF
clone size: medium-sized; J gene: TRBJ1-1; V gene: TRBV6-2/TRBV6-3; D gene: NA; CDR3 length: 14; CDR3 DNA: TGTGCCAGCAGTTACTCAGGCAGGTTCACTGAAGCTTTCTTT; CDR3 protein: CASSYSGRFTEAFF
clone size: NA; J gene: TRBJ2-6; V gene: TRBV5-5; D gene: NA; CDR3 length: 17; CDR3 DNA: TGTGCCAGCAGCTTGTTTGTCACTTACTCTGGGGCCAACGTCCTGACTTTC; CDR3 protein: CASSLFVTYSGANVLTF
clone size: NA; J gene: TRBJ2-7; V gene: TRBV6-5; D gene: NA; CDR3 length: 14; CDR3 DNA: TGTGCCAGCAGTTTTGGACAGTTATCCTACGAGCAGTACTTC; CDR3 protein: CASSFGQLSYEQYF
clone size: NA; J gene: TRBJ2-7; V gene: TRBV7-9; D gene: TRBD2; CDR3 length: 15; CDR3 DNA: TGTGCCAGCAGCTTACCCTTACTAGCGGCGAACGAGCAGTACTTC; CDR3 protein: CASSLPLLAANEQYF
clone size: NA; J gene: TRBJ2-5; V gene: TRBV5-8; D gene: NA; CDR3 length: 11; CDR3 DNA: TGTGCCAGCAGCTCACTGCGGACCCAGTACTTC; CDR3 protein: CASSSLRTQYF
clone size: NA; J gene: TRBJ1-5; V gene: TRBV7-2; D gene: NA; CDR3 length: 16; CDR3 DNA: TGTGCCAGCAGCCCTAGCGGGCCTGGGATCAATCAGCCCCAGCATTTT; CDR3 protein: CASSPSGPGINQPQHF
clone size: NA; J gene: TRBJ2-5; V gene: TRBV11-2; D gene: NA; CDR3 length: 12; CDR3 DNA: TGTGCCAGCAGCCCTTTACTTGAGACCCAGTACTTC; CDR3 protein: CASSPLLETQYF